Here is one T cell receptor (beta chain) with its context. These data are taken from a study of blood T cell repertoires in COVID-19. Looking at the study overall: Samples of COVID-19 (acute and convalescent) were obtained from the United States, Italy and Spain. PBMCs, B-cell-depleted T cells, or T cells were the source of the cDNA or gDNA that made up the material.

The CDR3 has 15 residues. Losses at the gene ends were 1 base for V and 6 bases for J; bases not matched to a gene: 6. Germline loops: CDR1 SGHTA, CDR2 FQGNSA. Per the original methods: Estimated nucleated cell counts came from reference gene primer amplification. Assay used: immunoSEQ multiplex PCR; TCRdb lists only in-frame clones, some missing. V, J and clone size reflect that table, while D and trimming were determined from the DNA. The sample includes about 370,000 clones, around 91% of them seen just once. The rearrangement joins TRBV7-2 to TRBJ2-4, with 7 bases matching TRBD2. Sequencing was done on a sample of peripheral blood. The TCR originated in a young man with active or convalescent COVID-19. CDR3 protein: CASSLGGGSGNIQYF. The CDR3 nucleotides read TGTGCCAGCAGCTTAGGAGGCGGGAGCGGAAACATTCAGTACTTC.